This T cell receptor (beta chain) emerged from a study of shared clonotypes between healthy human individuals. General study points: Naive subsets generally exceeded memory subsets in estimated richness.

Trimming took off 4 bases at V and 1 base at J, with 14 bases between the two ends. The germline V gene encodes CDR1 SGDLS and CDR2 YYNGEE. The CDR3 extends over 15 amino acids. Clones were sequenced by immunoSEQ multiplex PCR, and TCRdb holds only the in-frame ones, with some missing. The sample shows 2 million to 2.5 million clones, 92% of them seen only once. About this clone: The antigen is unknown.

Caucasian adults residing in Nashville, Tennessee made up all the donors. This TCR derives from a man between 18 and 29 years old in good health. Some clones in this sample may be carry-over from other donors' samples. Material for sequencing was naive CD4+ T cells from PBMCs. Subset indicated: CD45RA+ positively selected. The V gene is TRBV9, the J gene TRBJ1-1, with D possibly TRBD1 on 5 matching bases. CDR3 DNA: TGTGCCAGCAGCCCTAACGGGGCCTGGAACACTGAAGCTTTCTTT. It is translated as CASSPNGAWNTEAFF.